This TCR beta chain was obtained from a study of blood T cell repertoires in COVID-19. The wider study: Spain, Italy and the United States supplied samples that represented acute and convalescent COVID-19.

The CDR3 extends over 17 amino acids. CDR1 and CDR2 (germline): SGHRS, YFSETQ. The V and J ends lost 4 bases and 1 base respectively, with 17 bases between them. Assay used: immunoSEQ multiplex PCR; TCRdb lists only in-frame clones, some missing. Found here are 90,000 to 130,000 clones, approximately 86% of them singletons; the top ten hold approximately 4.7%. Sample: peripheral blood. This TCR was sampled from a man in his forties with acute or convalescent COVID-19. The V gene is TRBV5-1, the J gene TRBJ2-2; possible D gene TRBD2, 5 bases. In nucleotides, the CDR3 is TGCGCCAGCAGCCCACCAATTCCGGGGATGAACACCGGGGAGCTGTTTTTT. As protein: CASSPPIPGMNTGELFF.